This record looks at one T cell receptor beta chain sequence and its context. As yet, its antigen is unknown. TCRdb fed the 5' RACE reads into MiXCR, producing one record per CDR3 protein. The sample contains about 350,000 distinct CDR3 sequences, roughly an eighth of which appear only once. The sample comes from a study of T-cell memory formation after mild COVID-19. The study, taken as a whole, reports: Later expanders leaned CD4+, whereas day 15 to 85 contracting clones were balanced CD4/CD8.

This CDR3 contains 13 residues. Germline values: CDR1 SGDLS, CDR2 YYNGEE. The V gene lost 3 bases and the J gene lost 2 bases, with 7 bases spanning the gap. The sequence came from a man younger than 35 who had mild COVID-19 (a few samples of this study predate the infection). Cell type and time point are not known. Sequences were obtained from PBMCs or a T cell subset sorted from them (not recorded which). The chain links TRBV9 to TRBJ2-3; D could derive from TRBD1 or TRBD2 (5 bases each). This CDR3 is CASSGGNTDTQYF. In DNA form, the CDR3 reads TGTGCCAGCAGCGGGGGGAACACAGATACGCAGTATTTT.